The 30 T cell receptor beta chains given below trace back to one sample, sequenced in a study of regulatory T cells in long-lasting Graves disease. Building the TCR beta libraries relied on iRepertoire HTBI primers, and CDR3 regions underwent Arm-PCR. TCRdb reprocessed the multiplex PCR reads via MiXCR and lists one record per CDR3 protein. In the table there are 700,000 or so distinct CDR3 sequences, 25% to 30% of which are singletons. Time point described: persistent/refractory GD, antithyroid drugs over 5 years with positive TRAb. The authors made the TCR library using RNA they extracted from PBMCs. The sequencing used peripheral blood mononuclear cells (PBMCs), collected when the disease was refractory, from a patient treated with antithyroid drugs. The receptor source for this set is a female donor with Graves disease.

This clonotype came up a few times. V usage is TRBV5-1 and J usage is TRBJ1-2, with D possibly matching TRBD1 (5 bases). Germline CDR1 and CDR2: SGHRS and YFSETQ. V lost 4 bases and J 10 bases, leaving 20 bases between the germline ends. The CDR3 runs to 14 residues. The DNA of the CDR3 is TGCGCCAGCAGCCCCAGTCCTACAGGAGGATACTACACCTTC. It codes for CASSPSPTGGYYTF.

In DNA form, the CDR3 reads TGTGCCAGCAGTTACTCGACCCCAGGGGAGTTATACGGCTACACCTTC. Its translation: CASSYSTPGELYGYTF. The gene calls are TRBV6-5 and TRBJ1-2; TRBD1 is a possible D gene (6 bases). Trimming cost V 0 bases and J 8 bases, with 19 bases left between them. CDR3 length: 16 amino acids. Germline V gives CDR1 MNHEY, CDR2 SVGAGI.

This clonotype was detected only once. The V gene is TRBV2, the J gene TRBJ2-1, with 15 nucleotides matching TRBD2. CDR1 is SNHLY and CDR2 is FYNNEI in the germline V gene. The CDR3 has 15 amino acids. Germline trimming cut 4 bases from V and 8 bases from J; bases unmatched to any gene: 3. CDR3 nucleotides: TGTGCCAGCAGTGGGGGACTAGCGGGAGGCCATGAGCAGTTCTTC. Protein: CASSGGLAGGHEQFF.

This clonotype turned up a few times. V gene TRBV29-1 combines with J gene TRBJ2-7; D gene uncertain. The CDR3 has 12 residues. V was trimmed by 4 bases and J by 3 bases, leaving 10 bases between them. CDR1 is SQVTM, CDR2 ANQGSEA, per germline. CDR3 nucleotide sequence: TGCAGCGTTGTGGGCGGCAACTACGAGCAGTACTTC. Translation: CSVVGGNYEQYF.

In DNA, the CDR3 is TGTGCCAGCAGTTTATCTCAGGGCTTTAATTCACCCCTCCACTTT. This translates into CASSLSQGFNSPLHF. V gene TRBV12-3 or TRBV12-4 combines with J gene TRBJ1-6; a weak D match, TRBD1 (5 bases). The CDR3 is made up of 15 amino acids. V was shortened by 2 bases and J by 6 bases, with 11 bases between the two germline ends.

The chain carries TRBV6-1 and TRBJ2-7; D remains unclear. The CDR3 consists of 12 residues. Germline V gene data show CDR1 as MNHNS and CDR2 as SASEGT. Trimming pared 7 bases from V and 3 bases from J, leaving 10 bases between. The CDR3 nucleotides are TGTGCCAGCACCTCCCAGAGCTACGAGCAGTACTTC. Translated: CASTSQSYEQYF.

The chain has TRBV29-1 and TRBJ1-2; weak D call: TRBD1 (5 bases). The V and J ends lost 6 bases and 2 bases respectively, with 16 bases between them. The germline gives CDR1 SQVTM, CDR2 ANQGSEA. CDR3 length: 14 residues. The CDR3, as DNA: TGCAGCGTAGCCTCGGACAACGGGAACTATGGCTACACCTTC. Translation gives CSVASDNGNYGYTF.

V gene TRBV3-1 combines with J gene TRBJ1-2; tentative D call: TRBD1 (5 bases). The V gene lost 1 base and the J gene lost 7 bases, with 13 bases spanning the gap. Germline CDR1 reads LGHDT; CDR2 reads YNNKEL (reference sequence). There are 14 residues in the CDR3. CDR3: CASSQVQARGGYTF. The CDR3 nucleotides are TGTGCCAGCAGCCAAGTACAGGCTCGTGGTGGCTACACCTTC.

The chain joins TRBV7-9 to TRBJ1-2, with 8 bases lining up with TRBD1. Germline loops: CDR1 SEHNR, CDR2 FQNEAQ (reference sequence). Trimming removed 3 bases from V and 2 bases from J; junction bases left unmatched: 5. The CDR3 runs to 15 residues. CDR3: CASSLLGTGNYGYTF. CDR3 bases: TGTGCCAGCAGCTTGCTCGGGACAGGCAACTATGGCTACACCTTC.

This chain uses TRBV4-2 with TRBJ2-2; 8 nucleotides match TRBD2. The germline CDR1 and CDR2 sequences are LGHNA and YNFKEQ. The CDR3 contains 16 residues. V shed 1 base and J 5 bases; nucleotides not matched to a gene: 6. CDR3 bases: TGTGCCAGCAGCCAAGGAGCGGGAGAGAGGACCGGGGAGCTGTTTTTT. Residues: CASSQGAGERTGELFF.

This clonotype was seen ten or more times. The J gene is TRBJ2-7, the V gene TRBV11-2, with D possibly being TRBD1 (6 bases). Trimming removed 7 bases from V and 0 bases from J, with 16 bases in between. Germline CDR1 SGHAT, CDR2 FQNNGV. This CDR3 has 15 amino acids. The CDR3 sequence: CASTPDRRSSYEQYF. The CDR3 bases are TGTGCCAGCACCCCCGACAGGAGAAGCTCCTACGAGCAGTACTTC.

The CDR3 coding sequence is TGTGCCAGCAGCGAGAGTCATGGGGGGGGCAATCAGCCCCAGCATTTT. Protein product: CASSESHGGGNQPQHF. The gene calls are TRBV7-6 and TRBJ1-5; a weak D match, TRBD1 (5 bases). CDR1 SGHVS and CDR2 FNYEAQ come from the germline V gene. V shed 5 bases and J shed 2 bases, with 16 bases lying between them. This CDR3 is 16 amino acids long.

This chain connects TRBV9 to TRBJ1-1, with D unclear. Germline V gene data show CDR1 as SGDLS and CDR2 as YYNGEE. Trimming cost V 0 bases and J 3 bases, with 9 bases left between them. The CDR3 sequence is 14 residues long. The DNA for the CDR3 is TGTGCCAGCAGCGTAGCCGGGTACGACACTGAAGCTTTCTTT. As protein: CASSVAGYDTEAFF.

This clonotype was detected only once. V is TRBV29-1 and J is TRBJ1-3; D is uncertain. There are 12 residues in the CDR3. From germline, CDR1 is SQVTM and CDR2 ANQGSEA. Deletions cut 3 bases from V and 0 bases from J, with 3 bases between. The CDR3, as DNA: TGCAGCGTTGACAGCTCTGGAAACACCATATATTTT. Translation: CSVDSSGNTIYF.

In this sample, this clonotype turned up a few times. This chain links TRBV11-2 with TRBJ1-5; D not certain. The V end was cut by 1 base, the J end by 4 bases, with 8 bases between. The CDR3 sequence is 14 residues long. Germline V gene lookup returns CDR1 SGHAT and CDR2 FQNNGV. The CDR3 spells CASSLGRMNQPQHF. In nucleotides, the CDR3 is TGTGCCAGCAGCTTAGGACGGATGAATCAGCCCCAGCATTTT.

The chain recombines TRBV4-1 with TRBJ1-2; D is possibly TRBD1 (5 bases). The CDR3 spans 16 residues. The V end lost 2 bases, the J end lost 4 bases, and 17 bases lay between the germline ends. Germline-derived CDR1 and CDR2 are MGHRA and YSYEKL. The CDR3 coding sequence is TGCGCCAGCAGCCAATTGGGGCAGGGTAGGCCCTATGGCTACACCTTC. Translating gives CASSQLGQGRPYGYTF.

The chain combines TRBV28 with TRBJ2-7; 7 bases are a match to TRBD2. The CDR3 loop spans 15 amino acids. V was clipped by 3 bases and J by 5 bases; unmatched bases: 10. Germline CDR1 reads MDHEN; CDR2 reads SYDVKM. The CDR3 DNA follows: TGTGCCAGCAGTTTTCCGCCGTGGGGGAGGGACGAGCAGTACTTC. Translating gives CASSFPPWGRDEQYF.

This clonotype was seen at least ten times. The chain carries TRBV6-5 and TRBJ2-5, with 8 bases lining up with TRBD2. The CDR3 has 13 amino acids. CDR1 is MNHEY, CDR2 SVGAGI, per germline. V trimming: 4 bases; J trimming: 4 bases; junction bases outside the gene matches: 2. The CDR3 region is CASSSGTRETQYF. The CDR3 nucleotides read TGTGCCAGCAGTTCCGGGACTAGAGAGACCCAGTACTTC.

There are many counts of this clonotype. The chain joins TRBV6-1 to TRBJ1-1, with D uncertain. V lost 5 bases, J lost 3 bases, and 13 bases lay in between. The CDR3 runs 14 residues. Germline values: CDR1 MNHNS, CDR2 SASEGT. CDR3: CASSPYLGDTEAFF. The CDR3 coding sequence is TGTGCCAGCAGTCCATACCTGGGCGACACTGAAGCTTTCTTT.

V and J are TRBV5-5 and TRBJ1-2, with 7 bases that match TRBD1. J lost 8 bases, V lost 6 bases, and 13 bases had no gene match. Germline V lookup: CDR1 SGHKS, CDR2 YYEKEE (reference sequence). CDR3 length: 14 residues. CDR3 nucleotides: TGTGCCAGCAAACGAATCGGACAGGCTGGCGGCTACACCTTC. Protein sequence: CASKRIGQAGGYTF.

The rearrangement uses TRBV9 and TRBJ1-5, with 7 bases aligning to TRBD1. In germline, CDR1 is SGDLS, CDR2 YYNGEE. This CDR3 region has 15 residues. Losses at the gene ends were 0 bases for V and 4 bases for J; bases not matched to a gene: 4. CDR3 protein: CASSVAWDRNQPQHF. The CDR3 coding sequence is TGTGCCAGCAGCGTAGCTTGGGACAGAAATCAGCCCCAGCATTTT.

In its sample, this clonotype was seen many times. The rearrangement joins TRBV28 to TRBJ2-2; 7 bases match TRBD1. CDR1 and CDR2 (germline): MDHEN, SYDVKM. The CDR3 runs to 15 residues. V lost 4 bases, J lost 4 bases, and 6 bases stayed unmatched. The CDR3 sequence: CASSSGQDPTGELFF. The CDR3 DNA reads TGTGCCAGCAGTTCCGGACAGGACCCCACCGGGGAGCTGTTTTTT.

This clonotype was detected ten times or more. The chain carries TRBV12-3 or TRBV12-4 and TRBJ1-4; no definite D call. CDR3 length equals 14 residues. V was trimmed by 3 bases and J by 10 bases, leaving 15 bases between them. For the CDR3, the DNA is TGTGCCAGCAGTTTTGAGTCTCATCGGGGAAAACTGTTTTTT. This encodes CASSFESHRGKLFF.

Only a few counts were recorded for this clonotype. J is TRBJ2-7 and V is TRBV15; no clear D. The CDR3 totals 14 residues. V lost 3 bases and J 2 bases, leaving 11 bases between the germline ends. Looked up from germline, CDR1 is LNHNV and CDR2 is YYDKDF (reference sequence). The CDR3 spells CATSSGVHTYEQYF. The DNA of the CDR3 is TGTGCCACCAGCAGCGGTGTTCATACCTACGAGCAGTACTTC.

Here the CDR3 DNA reads TGCAGTGCTAGAGGCCGGGCCTCGGGTCAGCCCCAGCATTTT. Amino acids: CSARGRASGQPQHF. This chain joins TRBV20-1 and TRBJ1-5; D gene uncertain. The V and J ends lost 1 base and 6 bases respectively, with 13 bases between them. This CDR3 has 14 residues. Germline CDR1 is DFQATT and CDR2 is SNEGSKA (reference sequence).

J is TRBJ2-2 and V is TRBV9; D is ambiguous. The CDR3 loop spans 14 amino acids. Between the trimmed V and J ends, which lost 0 bases and 7 bases, there was a span of 10 bases. Germline V gene data show CDR1 as SGDLS and CDR2 as YYNGEE. The CDR3 is CASSVVAGYGELFF. The CDR3 DNA is TGTGCCAGCAGCGTAGTGGCCGGCTACGGGGAGCTGTTTTTT.

This clonotype showed up just a few times. The gene calls are TRBV6-1 and TRBJ1-2, with D unclear. Germline CDR1 reads MNHNS; CDR2 reads SASEGT. The CDR3 is 8 amino acids. Trimming removed 11 bases from V and 8 bases from J, with 6 bases in between. The CDR3, as DNA: TGTGCCGTCGGGGGCTACACCTTC. Its protein is CAVGGYTF.

This clonotype has only a few counts. The chain carries TRBV7-9 and TRBJ2-1; D gene unclear. Between the trimmed V and J ends, which lost 4 bases and 9 bases, there was a span of 10 bases. The germline CDR1 and CDR2 sequences are SEHNR and FQNEAQ (reference sequence). CDR3 length: 12 amino acids. The CDR3 spells CASSYGVGEQFF. The CDR3 nucleotides are TGTGCCAGCAGCTACGGAGTGGGTGAGCAGTTCTTC.

This chain joins TRBV12-3 or TRBV12-4 and TRBJ1-1; D gene unclear. This CDR3 spans 16 amino acids. V was shortened by 5 bases and J by 0 bases, with 16 bases between the two germline ends. CDR3 amino acids: CASSPPQATMNTEAFF. The CDR3 DNA reads TGTGCCAGCAGTCCCCCCCAGGCGACCATGAACACTGAAGCTTTCTTT.

A few counts support this clonotype. The chain links TRBV20-1 to TRBJ2-5, with 10 nucleotides matching TRBD2. J gave up 4 bases and V 3 bases, and 5 bases lay outside the gene matches. The germline CDR1 and CDR2 sequences are DFQATT and SNEGSKA (reference sequence). The length of the CDR3 is 14 residues. CDR3 nucleotide sequence: TGCAGTGCTAGTCCCCCTAGCGGGAGAGAGACCCAGTACTTC. The encoded protein is CSASPPSGRETQYF.